This TCR beta chain emerged from a study of shared T cell receptors in the human thymus. Germline values: CDR1 SGHRS, CDR2 YFSETQ. The CDR3 totals 16 residues. V dropped 1 base and J dropped 4 bases, with 15 bases sitting between them. The table came from immunoSEQ multiplex PCR; TCRdb's copy has only in-frame clones and leaves some out. This table holds about 710,000 clones, approximately 87% found once. The same data also went into a second study, on human thymus T cells. As that study records: Serving as donors were healthy Finnish infants, each of whom was having open corrective surgery for congenital heart defects. Thymus tissue was removed during corrective cardiac surgery. Across thymic and blood repertoires, the usage of V and J genes appeared to be biased.

V and J are TRBV5-1 and TRBJ2-1, with a tentative D call TRBD2 (5 bases). The sample comprised thymocytes. The clonotype originates from a boy under three years old with a congenital heart defect. The CDR3 spells CASSLSNSAPYNEQFF. CDR3 in DNA: TGCGCCAGCAGCTTGTCCAATAGCGCACCGTACAATGAGCAGTTCTTC. Together with reference TRBV5-1 and TRBJ2-1, the CDR3 gives the full variable domain: KAGVTQTPRYLIKTRGQQVTLSCSPISGHRSVSWYQQTPGQGLQFLFEYFSETQRNKGNFPGRFSGRQFSNSRSEMNVSTLELGDSALYLCASSLSNSAPYNEQFFGPGTRLTVL.